These 2 T cell receptor beta chains came from one sample sequenced in a study of response to subunit inactivated influenza vaccine. TCRdb passed the RT-PCR reads through MiXCR, listing each CDR3 protein once. This table holds roughly 650,000 distinct CDR3 sequences, 13% to 15% found once. The sequenced sample was PBMCs from blood, obtained 14 days before vaccination. These receptors came from a man aged 45-60 years who received an inactivated influenza vaccine.

This clonotype was counted only a few times. J is TRBJ2-5 and V is TRBV11-2; 7 bases fit TRBD2. V was pared by 1 base and J by 5 bases, with 4 bases of the junction left unmatched. CDR3 length equals 14 residues. Per the germline V gene, CDR1 is SGHAT and CDR2 is FQNNGV. CDR3 bases: TGTGCCAGCAGCTTAGGATGGCGGGGGGAGACCCAGTACTTC. Its translation: CASSLGWRGETQYF.

In its sample, this clonotype was seen a few times. This chain joins TRBV4-3 and TRBJ2-5, with TRBD2 matching over 10 bases. Per germline, CDR1 LGHNA and CDR2 YSLEER. V gave up 0 bases and J gave up 3 bases; unmatched junction bases: 1. The CDR3 has 15 amino acids. CDR3 loop: CASSQDTSGEETQYF. CDR3 sequence (DNA): TGCGCCAGCAGCCAAGATACTAGCGGGGAAGAGACCCAGTACTTC.